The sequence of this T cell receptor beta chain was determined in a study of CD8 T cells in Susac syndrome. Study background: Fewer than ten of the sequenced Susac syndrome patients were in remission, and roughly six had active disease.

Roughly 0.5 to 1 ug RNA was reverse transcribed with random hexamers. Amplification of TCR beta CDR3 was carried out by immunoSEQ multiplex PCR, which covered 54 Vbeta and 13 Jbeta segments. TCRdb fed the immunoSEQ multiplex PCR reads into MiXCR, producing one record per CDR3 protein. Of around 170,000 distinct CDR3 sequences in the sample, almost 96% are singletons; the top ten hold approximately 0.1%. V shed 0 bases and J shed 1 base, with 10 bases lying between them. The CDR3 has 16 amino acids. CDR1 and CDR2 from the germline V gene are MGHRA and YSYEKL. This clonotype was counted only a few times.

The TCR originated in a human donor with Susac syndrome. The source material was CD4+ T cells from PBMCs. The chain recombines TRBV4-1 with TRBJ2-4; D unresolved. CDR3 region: CASSQEKLTAKNIQYF. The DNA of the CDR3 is TGCGCCAGCAGCCAAGAGAAGTTGACTGCCAAAAACATTCAGTACTTC.